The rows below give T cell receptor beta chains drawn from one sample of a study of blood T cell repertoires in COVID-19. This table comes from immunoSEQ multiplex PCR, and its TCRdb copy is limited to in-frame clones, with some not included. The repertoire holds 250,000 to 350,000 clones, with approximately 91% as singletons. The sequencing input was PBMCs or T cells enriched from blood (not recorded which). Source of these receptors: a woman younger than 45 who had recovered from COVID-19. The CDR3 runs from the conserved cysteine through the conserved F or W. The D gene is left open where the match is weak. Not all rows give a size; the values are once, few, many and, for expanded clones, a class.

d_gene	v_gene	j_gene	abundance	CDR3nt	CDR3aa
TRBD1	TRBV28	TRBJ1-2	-	TGTGCCAGCAGCCGAACAGGGGGCGATAACTATGGCTACACCTTC	CASSRTGGDNYGYTF
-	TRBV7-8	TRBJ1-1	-	TGTGCCAGCATTTCCCACGGGGTCAGGACGGGGGTTACCACTGAAGCTTTCTTT	CASISHGVRTGVTTEAFF
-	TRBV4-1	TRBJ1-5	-	TGCGCCAGCAGAGGTGAGGGCAATCAGCCCCAGCATTTT	CASRGEGNQPQHF
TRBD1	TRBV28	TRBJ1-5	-	TGTGCCAGCAGTTTAAGGGACAGGGGGAAGCAGCCCCAGCATTTT	CASSLRDRGKQPQHF
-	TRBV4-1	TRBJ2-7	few	TGCGCCAGCAGCCAAATCGGAGAGGCGTACGAGCAGTACTTC	CASSQIGEAYEQYF
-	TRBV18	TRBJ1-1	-	TGTGCCAGCTCACCAAAGACAGACCTTGAAGCTTTCTTT	CASSPKTDLEAFF
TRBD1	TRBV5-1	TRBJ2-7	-	TGCGCCAGCAGCTTCCAGGGGGCGGAGGAAGGCGAGCAGTACTTC	CASSFQGAEEGEQYF
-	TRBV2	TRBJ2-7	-	TGTGCCAGCAGTGAAAGGGGGAGGGTTCCCTACGAGCAGTACTTC	CASSERGRVPYEQYF
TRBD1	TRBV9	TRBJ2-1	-	TGTGCCAGCAGCGTAACAGGGGGGAAGAACAATGAGCAGTTCTTC	CASSVTGGKNNEQFF
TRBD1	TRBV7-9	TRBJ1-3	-	TGTGCCAGCAGCCCTCAGGGGGCGAACACCATATATTTT	CASSPQGANTIYF
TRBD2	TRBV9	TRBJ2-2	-	TGTGCCAGCAGCTCCCAGACTAGCGGGAGGGCCTTAACCGGGGAGCTGTTTTTT	CASSSQTSGRALTGELFF
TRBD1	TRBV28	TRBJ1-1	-	TGTGCCAGCAGTACGCCCCCGGGACAGATCTTTTCGAACACTGAAGCTTTCTTT	CASSTPPGQIFSNTEAFF
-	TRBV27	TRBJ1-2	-	TGTGCCAGCAGTTCGAGTTGGGGGGATGGCTATGGCTACACCTTC	CASSSSWGDGYGYTF
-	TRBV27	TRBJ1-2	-	TGTGCCAGCAGTTTATGGTCGGACAGACCAGTCTATGGCTACACCTTC	CASSLWSDRPVYGYTF
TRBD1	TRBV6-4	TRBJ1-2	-	TGTGCCAGCAGTGACCCTAAGACAGGGATCGGCTACACCTTC	CASSDPKTGIGYTF
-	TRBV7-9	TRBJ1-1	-	TGTGCCAGCAGCTACGACAGGTCCGGGAACACTGAAGCTTTCTTT	CASSYDRSGNTEAFF
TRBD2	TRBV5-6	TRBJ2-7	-	TGTGCCAGCAGCACTAGCGGCTACTCCTACGAGCAGTACTTC	CASSTSGYSYEQYF